What follows are 8 T cell receptor beta chains derived from one specimen sequenced in a study of CD8 T cells in ankylosing spondylitis. Study-wide findings and caveats: Several highly homologous variants made up a TCR beta motif, and this motif appeared characteristic of ankylosing spondylitis blood.

MiXCR was run by TCRdb on the 5' RACE reads, yielding one entry per CDR3 protein. In the table there are fewer than 400,000 distinct CDR3 sequences, approximately 8% of which are singletons. The antigens for these receptors are not known. The sequencing input was blood, either unsorted or a sorted T cell fraction (not recorded which). The receptors derive from a male donor with ankylosing spondylitis.

The chain uses TRBV10-3 and TRBJ2-7; D gene ambiguous. V dropped 4 bases and J dropped 0 bases, with 1 base sitting between them. In germline, CDR1 is ENHRY, CDR2 SYGVKD. The CDR3 extends over 11 amino acids. The CDR3, as DNA: TGTGCCATCAGTGGCTCCTACGAGCAGTACTTC. Protein sequence: CAISGSYEQYF.

This clonotype was recorded a few times. The V call is TRBV4-3, the J call TRBJ2-2, with 11 bases that match TRBD2. Germline CDR1 LGHNA, CDR2 YSLEER. J lost 4 bases, V lost 0 bases, and 4 bases had no gene match. The CDR3 covers 17 residues. Here the CDR3 DNA reads TGCGCCAGCAGCCAAGATCTAGCGGGAGGCCTCACCGGGGAGCTGTTTTTT. It is translated as CASSQDLAGGLTGELFF.

There are many counts of this clonotype. The V and J genes are TRBV29-1 and TRBJ2-3; D is undetermined. The CDR3 loop spans 13 amino acids. Germline assignment: CDR1 SQVTM and CDR2 ANQGSEA. Trimming took 3 bases from V and 6 from J, leaving 13 bases between them. CDR3: CSVDFTEPDTQYF. The CDR3 DNA is TGCAGCGTTGACTTTACAGAACCCGATACGCAGTATTTT.

The chain carries TRBV10-3 and TRBJ2-7; the D is unclear. V lost 0 bases and J 1 base, leaving 4 bases between the germline ends. This CDR3 spans 13 amino acids. Germline CDR1 is ENHRY and CDR2 is SYGVKD. The CDR3 DNA sequence: TGTGCCATCAGTGAGTCCGTATCCTACGAGCAGTACTTC. It specifies CAISESVSYEQYF.

V and J are TRBV20-1 and TRBJ2-7; the match to TRBD2 covers 12 bases. The V segment lost 2 bases and the J segment 2 bases; nucleotides outside the gene matches: 13. CDR3 length: 18 amino acids. Per the germline V gene, CDR1 is DFQATT and CDR2 is SNEGSKA (reference sequence). The CDR3 coding sequence is TGCAGTGCTAGAAACCCCGGGACTAGCGGGCTCAGCCCCTACGAGCAGTACTTC. This gives the protein CSARNPGTSGLSPYEQYF.

The V gene is TRBV7-3, the J gene TRBJ2-1; 9 bases fit TRBD2. The CDR3 runs to 14 residues. The trim removed 5 bases at V and 7 bases at J, leaving 6 bases unmatched. The germline V gene encodes CDR1 SGHTA and CDR2 FQGTGA. DNA for the CDR3: TGTGCCAGCAGCCTTAGCGGGAGAACAAATGAGCAGTTCTTC. It specifies CASSLSGRTNEQFF.

Written as DNA, the CDR3 is TGTGCCAGCAGATACGGACAGGGGGCGGCAGGAAACACCATATATTTT. Translation gives CASRYGQGAAGNTIYF. The genes are TRBV6-5 and TRBJ1-3; 11 bases map to TRBD1. CDR1 and CDR2 from the germline V gene are MNHEY and SVGAGI. The length of the CDR3 is 16 residues. V trimming: 6 bases; J trimming: 4 bases; junction bases outside the gene matches: 8.

The chain is built from TRBV4-1 and TRBJ2-7; 8 bases fit TRBD2. Germline V CDR1 and CDR2: MGHRA, YSYEKL. There are 18 residues in the CDR3. The V segment lost 1 base and the J segment 2 bases; nucleotides outside the gene matches: 13. DNA of the CDR3: TGCGCCAGCAGCCAAGGAGTTACGGGAGGGGGACGCGCCTACGAGCAGTACTTC. Translated: CASSQGVTGGGRAYEQYF.